The rows below give T cell receptor beta chains drawn from one sample of a study of blood T cell repertoires in COVID-19. Clones were read by immunoSEQ multiplex PCR, and TCRdb kept only the in-frame ones, dropping some. This sample has under 350,000 clones, with 65% to 90% found just once. The sample taken for sequencing was PBMCs or T cells enriched from blood (not recorded which). These receptors came from a woman in her 40s with acute COVID-19. Each CDR3 is given with its conserved first and last residue. The D gene is left open where the match is weak. Size is stated for part of the rows, as once, few or many counts, or as a class when the clone is expanded.

clone size | J gene | D gene | V gene | CDR3 DNA | CDR3 protein
. | TRBJ2-7 | TRBD2 | TRBV7-2 | TGTGCCAGCAGCTTAGGTGGAGCGGGATACGAGCAGTACTTC | CASSLGGAGYEQYF
. | TRBJ2-1 | TRBD2 | TRBV11-3 | TGTGCCAGCAGCTTGAGCGGGATTGGTAATGAGCAGTTCTTC | CASSLSGIGNEQFF
few | TRBJ1-2 | . | TRBV3-1/TRBV3-2 | TGTGCCAGCAGTAACCGGGACACCACCGGCTATGGCTACACCTTC | CASSNRDTTGYGYTF
. | TRBJ1-2 | . | TRBV6-6 | TGTGCCAGCAGCTTCCAAAATCCAGGGTTGCGGAAGGGTAGTCTCCACTATGGCTACACCTTC | CASSFQNPGLRKGSLHYGYTF
. | TRBJ1-3 | TRBD1 | TRBV29-1 | TGCAGCGTTGAAGACGGGACAGCTGGAAACACCATATATTTT | CSVEDGTAGNTIYF
few | TRBJ1-5 | . | TRBV2 | TGTGCCAGCAGTGGATCCAGGGGCAATCAGCCCCAGCATTTT | CASSGSRGNQPQHF
once | TRBJ2-6 | . | TRBV14 | TGTGCCAGCAGCCAGTACTCTGGGGCCAACGTCCTGACTTTC | CASSQYSGANVLTF
. | TRBJ1-1 | . | TRBV7-6 | TGTGCCAGCAGCCGTCAAGGGGTGATCGGTTTCACTGAAGCTTTCTTT | CASSRQGVIGFTEAFF
. | TRBJ2-5 | . | TRBV28 | TGTGCCAGCAGTCGCCTATCGACAGGCCTGCAAGAGACCCAGTACTTC | CASSRLSTGLQETQYF
. | TRBJ1-6 | . | TRBV6-6 | TGTGCCAGCAGTCCCCGAGGAGGGTCACCCCTCCACTTT | CASSPRGGSPLHF
. | TRBJ1-1 | TRBD1 | TRBV7-9 | TGTGCCAGCAGCTTAACGATGGCAGGGGGCGCGAACACTGGGGCTTTCTTT | CASSLTMAGGANTGAFF
once | TRBJ2-7 | TRBD2 | TRBV27 | TGTGCCAGCAGTTTGACACCCAGCCGCGGGAGGGCCAGCGAGCAGTACTTC | CASSLTPSRGRASEQYF
. | TRBJ1-1 | . | TRBV11-2 | TGTGCCAGCAGCTTAGGGACAGCCCGCCAAGCTTTCTTT | CASSLGTARQAFF
. | TRBJ2-3 | . | TRBV4-2 | TGTGCCAGCAGGTCTTGGGGCGGCACAGATACGCAGTATTTT | CASRSWGGTDTQYF
. | TRBJ2-2 | TRBD2 | TRBV2 | TGTGCCAGCAGTTTTGCGGGAGGCCCCGGGGAGCTGTTTTTT | CASSFAGGPGELFF
. | TRBJ2-3 | . | TRBV5-1 | TGCGCCAGCAGCCCCAACGCGGCGGGACTTCCCCCTAGCACAGATACGCAGTATTTT | CASSPNAAGLPPSTDTQYF
. | TRBJ1-1 | TRBD1 | TRBV18 | TGTGCCAGCTCCCTAAGGGACAGGGCGTCGGCTGAAGCTTTCTTT | CASSLRDRASAEAFF
. | TRBJ1-2 | . | TRBV9 | TGTGCCAGCAGCGTAGGGGACACCGACTATGGCTACACCTTC | CASSVGDTDYGYTF
few | TRBJ2-7 | TRBD2 | TRBV14 | TGTGCCAGCAGCCGAACCGGGACTAGGAACGAGCAGTACTTC | CASSRTGTRNEQYF
. | TRBJ2-3 | TRBD1 | TRBV28 | TGTGCCAGCAGTCCCGTGGACAGGTTTACAGATACGCAGTATTTT | CASSPVDRFTDTQYF
. | TRBJ2-1 | TRBD2 | TRBV24-1 | TGTGCCACCAGTGATTTCGGGACTACCTACAATGAGCAGTTCTTC | CATSDFGTTYNEQFF
. | TRBJ1-1 | . | TRBV7-9 | TGTGCCAGCAGCCCCTTAAGTAGCACAGGCCTCTCAGGCGCTGAAGCTTTCTTT | CASSPLSSTGLSGAEAFF
. | TRBJ2-4 | . | TRBV6-2/TRBV6-3 | TGTGCCAGCAGTTACTTCGGGACCCACGGGGGCAAAAACATTCAGTACTTC | CASSYFGTHGGKNIQYF
. | TRBJ2-5 | . | TRBV3-1/TRBV3-2 | TGTGCCAGCAGCCAGGCCGGAAGGGGAGAGACCCAGTACTTC | CASSQAGRGETQYF
. | TRBJ2-7 | . | TRBV15 | TGTGCCACCAGCAGAGTTTACGGAGGCACCGGGTCCTACGAGCAGTACTTC | CATSRVYGGTGSYEQYF
. | TRBJ2-1 | TRBD1 | TRBV11-2 | TGTGCCAGCAGCCAACCGGGACAGGGTTACAATGAGCAGTTCTTC | CASSQPGQGYNEQFF
. | TRBJ2-3 | . | TRBV4-2 | TGTGCCAGCAGGGCCGGGACTAGCACAGATACGCAGTATTTT | CASRAGTSTDTQYF
. | TRBJ2-3 | TRBD2 | TRBV18 | TGTGCCAGCTCACCAACTACGGGGGGGAGCACAGATACGCAGTATTTT | CASSPTTGGSTDTQYF
. | TRBJ2-4 | . | TRBV29-1 | TGCAGCGTTGAAGATCGAAACATTCAGTACTTC | CSVEDRNIQYF
. | TRBJ1-3 | . | TRBV28 | TGTGCCAGCAGGGCCGATAGATTGGAGGATCGAGGAAACACCATATATTTT | CASRADRLEDRGNTIYF
few | TRBJ2-2 | . | TRBV7-7 | TGTGCTAGCAGCGCGAATCGGGGAATGAACACCGGGGAGCTGTTTTTT | CASSANRGMNTGELFF
. | TRBJ2-1 | TRBD2 | TRBV7-2 | TGTGCCAGCAGTAGAACTAGCGGGGTGAGCTCCTACAATGAGCAGTTCTTC | CASSRTSGVSSYNEQFF
. | TRBJ2-1 | TRBD1 | TRBV5-4 | TGTGCCAGCAGCTTGGGGACAGGGAGGACGGGGGAGCAGTTCTTC | CASSLGTGRTGEQFF
. | TRBJ2-3 | TRBD2 | TRBV4-3 | TGCGCCAGCAGCCAAGTCCGCCAGCTAGCGGGAGGAGCAGATACGCAGTATTTT | CASSQVRQLAGGADTQYF
once | TRBJ2-7 | . | TRBV19 | TGTGCCAGTAGTATAAGACAGTCCTACGAGCAGTACTTC | CASSIRQSYEQYF
. | TRBJ2-3 | TRBD1 | TRBV6-5 | TGTGCCAGCAGGGACGAGGGGGCGGATACGCAGTATTTT | CASRDEGADTQYF
once | TRBJ2-7 | . | TRBV6-5 | TGTGCCAGCAGTCTTCTGGCGGACACCTACGAGCAGTACTTC | CASSLLADTYEQYF
. | TRBJ1-2 | . | TRBV24-1 | TGTGCCACCAGTGATCCACTATATGGCTACACCTTC | CATSDPLYGYTF
. | TRBJ2-3 | . | TRBV7-9 | TGTGCCAGCAGCTCAAGAGTGGAGGATACGCAGTATTTT | CASSSRVEDTQYF
. | TRBJ2-5 | . | TRBV4-2 | TGTGCCAGCAGCCAAGGGCAGTTGGAGACCCAGTACTTC | CASSQGQLETQYF
. | TRBJ2-1 | TRBD2 | TRBV2 | TGTGCCAGCAGTGAAGGACTAGCGGGCCACAATGAGCAGTTCTTC | CASSEGLAGHNEQFF
. | TRBJ2-3 | TRBD1 | TRBV11-1 | TGTGCCACCACAAGGGACAGGGAAGCAGATACGCAGTATTTT | CATTRDREADTQYF
. | TRBJ1-1 | TRBD1 | TRBV6-5 | TGTGCCAGCAGGGCTCCTCACAGGGGCTCTGAAGCTTTCTTT | CASRAPHRGSEAFF
. | TRBJ2-2 | . | TRBV12-3/TRBV12-4 | TGTGCCAGCAGTTTAGACCTAACCGGGGAGCTGTTTTTT | CASSLDLTGELFF
. | TRBJ2-3 | TRBD2 | TRBV18 | TGTGCCAGCTCATCTACCGGGACTAGCGGCGCAGATACGCAGTATTTT | CASSSTGTSGADTQYF
. | TRBJ2-1 | . | TRBV7-2 | TGTGCCAGCAGAAACAGGGATTCGTACAATGAGCAGTTCTTC | CASRNRDSYNEQFF
once | TRBJ2-7 | . | TRBV6-5 | TGTGCCAGCAGTTACCTGGGGCGCCCCGGCGAGCAGTACTTC | CASSYLGRPGEQYF
. | TRBJ2-2 | . | TRBV9 | TGTGCCAGCAGCGTACTCTCTTCGAACACCGGGGAGCTGTTTTTT | CASSVLSSNTGELFF
. | TRBJ2-3 | TRBD2 | TRBV10-3 | TGTGCCAGCCAGCTAGCGGGAGTCACAGATACGCAGTATTTT | CASQLAGVTDTQYF
. | TRBJ2-7 | . | TRBV9 | TGTGCCAGCAGCGTAGGGGGACAACTAGAGCAGTACTTC | CASSVGGQLEQYF
. | TRBJ2-7 | TRBD2 | TRBV20-1 | TGCAGTGCTAGTGGGCGGGAGTCCTACGAGCAGTACTTC | CSASGRESYEQYF
. | TRBJ2-1 | TRBD1 | TRBV28 | TGTGCCAGCAGTTTGGACCGGGACAGGGTAAACAATGAGCAGTTCTTC | CASSLDRDRVNNEQFF
. | TRBJ2-2 | . | TRBV7-2 | TGTGCCAGCAGCTTAGCACCAGCGGGTGTAGTAACCGGGGAGCTGTTTTTT | CASSLAPAGVVTGELFF
. | TRBJ2-7 | . | TRBV6-2/TRBV6-3 | TGTGCCAGCAGTTACTACGGACAGTCGCGAGAGCAGTACTTC | CASSYYGQSREQYF
. | TRBJ1-1 | TRBD1 | TRBV7-9 | TGTGCCAGCTTGACAGGGGGCGGCCGCCGTCCTGAAGCTTTCTTT | CASLTGGGRRPEAFF
. | TRBJ2-1 | TRBD2 | TRBV7-2 | TGTGCCAGCAGCTTAGCGGGTGGGACTAGCGGGCGGCAGTTCTTC | CASSLAGGTSGRQFF
. | TRBJ1-4 | . | TRBV28 | TGTGCCAGCAGTTCCCTGCAGGGTAAAACTAATGAAAAACTGTTTTTT | CASSSLQGKTNEKLFF
. | TRBJ1-1 | . | TRBV28 | TGTGCCAGCAGTTTAATCACAGGAGAACTGAACACTGAAGCTTTCTTT | CASSLITGELNTEAFF
. | TRBJ1-5 | . | TRBV7-9 | TGTGCCAGCAGCTTAACAGGGAGGGATCAGCCCCAGCATTTT | CASSLTGRDQPQHF